This T cell receptor beta chain derives from a study of multiple sclerosis patients with progressive multifocal leukoencephalopathy (dated by TCRdb to the late 2010s). About the study as a whole: About 5 natalizumab-treated MS patients who did not develop PML were used as controls and were sampled longitudinally. The study examined peripheral T and B cells of MS patients who developed PML (4 under natalizumab, 1 after alemtuzumab) and treated patients who did not. A couple of patients on natalizumab who later developed PML were tracked over time from before therapy, through 6 and 12 months, up to PML onset. The goal of the study was to detect any JC virus-specific or public T-cell expansions that arose at the time of PML onset.

TRB CDR3 regions were amplified from genomic DNA with the immunoSEQ two-step multiplex PCR at survey-level depth. To estimate template counts and remove amplification bias, each PCR was spiked with synthetic inline TR CDR3 controls covering all V-J pairings. Reads were processed so that amplification and sequencing bias were reduced, and quantification was performed against synthetic TR CDR3 analogs. The paper's data handling went like this. Raw data were processed in ImmunoSEQ Analyzer, with out-of-frame sequences and CDR3s containing stop codons removed, and genes were named according to IMGT nomenclature. Normalized Shannon entropy, defined as 1 minus Pielou's evenness, served as the summary measure of repertoire diversity. TRB sequences were treated as identical only when sharing V gene, J gene and CDR3. Public PML clonotypes were CDR3s found in two or more PML-onset samples but not found earlier, in controls, or in public databases. Position-by-position CDR3 amino acid composition was analyzed in Skylign with the observed count method. The table was pulled from immuneACCESS by TCRdb, which kept in-frame rearrangements only. Such tables lose some clones; where checked, under half of the loss comes from unresolved V genes, and the rest has no known cause. V and J calls and clone size come straight from that table; D and trimming were deduced from the DNA. The sample table shows tens of thousands of clones, and approximately 92% are seen once. The ten largest clones take up about 1.9% of the sample.

Read against the paper, the sample's time point label means: before natalizumab initiation. Interferon beta had previously been received by all listed patients, and all PML patients were female. Blood samples for T0 were taken before the first natalizumab infusion. Ficoll-Hypaque density gradient centrifugation was used to isolate peripheral blood mononuclear cells. A distance of 9 bases separates the germline ends of V and J, which lose 4 bases and 3 bases respectively. According to the germline V gene, CDR1 reads LGHNA and CDR2 reads YSLEER. The CDR3 goes from the cysteine to the phenylalanine over 13 residues. The kept DNA is CDR3 alone, 39 bases in frame from the first base. Results the study describes overall, beyond this receptor: When PML developed, neither common TRBV or TRBJ gene usage nor preferential TRBV-TRBJ pairings were detected. Lower normalized Shannon entropy suggested less diverse TRB repertoires in most PML patients, whereas the natalizumab-treated controls showed values near 1. TRB clones with frequency above 0.5% were observed only in PML patients, but the clones expanded at PML onset were found to be already present before and during natalizumab therapy. With only a small, descriptive cohort, it remained unclear whether the findings reflect JC virus infection or general immunocompromise. Only peripheral blood was analyzed, although cerebrospinal fluid or brain lymphocytes might be more informative for natalizumab-associated PML.

Note on this clone: Its antigen is unknown. Base qualities are not provided; no much larger clone lies one nucleotide away.

The chain is encoded by TRBV4-3 joined to TRBJ1-2; D gene: possibly TRBD1, on 5 matching bases. This sequence originates from a man under 40 with multiple sclerosis. The specimen sequenced was PBMCs. This receptor has the CDR3 CASSPWGDYGYTF. Read as DNA, the sequence is TGCGCCAGCAGCCCCTGGGGCGACTATGGCTACACCTTC.